This is a list of T cell receptor beta chains from one sample in a study of blood T cell repertoires in COVID-19. Clones were sequenced by immunoSEQ multiplex PCR, and TCRdb holds only the in-frame ones, with some missing. The repertoire includes 240,000 or so clones, approximately 82% of them detected once, and around 2% sits in the top ten. Material: peripheral blood. Receptors originate from a man aged 30 to 39 who had recovered from COVID-19. Both conserved end residues are part of each CDR3. Each record gives: J gene, V gene, CDR3 protein.

j_gene: TRBJ2-3
v_gene: TRBV4-1
CDR3aa: CASSQTSGEVTDTQYF

j_gene: TRBJ1-3
v_gene: TRBV18
CDR3aa: CASSPPRSKDYTIYF

j_gene: TRBJ1-5
v_gene: TRBV19
CDR3aa: CASRNQGRYSNQPQHF

j_gene: TRBJ2-7
v_gene: TRBV7-9
CDR3aa: CASTPGGGSYEQYF

j_gene: TRBJ1-1
v_gene: TRBV27
CDR3aa: CASGGRTMNTEAFF

j_gene: TRBJ1-1
v_gene: TRBV4-1
CDR3aa: CASSQGRGHTEAFF

j_gene: TRBJ1-1
v_gene: TRBV7-2
CDR3aa: CASSLGSQGAIDTEAFF

j_gene: TRBJ2-5
v_gene: TRBV5-6
CDR3aa: CASSLYPDGTGKETQYF

j_gene: TRBJ2-3
v_gene: TRBV3-1/TRBV3-2
CDR3aa: CASSQDLRTDTQYF

j_gene: TRBJ1-1
v_gene: TRBV5-1
CDR3aa: CASSRSDTEAFF

j_gene: TRBJ2-1
v_gene: TRBV5-5
CDR3aa: CASSPPRGTAYNEQFF

j_gene: TRBJ1-2
v_gene: TRBV5-5
CDR3aa: CASSVDDRGFYGYTF

j_gene: TRBJ1-2
v_gene: TRBV19
CDR3aa: CASSIGTGLNRYGYTF

j_gene: TRBJ1-6
v_gene: TRBV7-8
CDR3aa: CASSRDRGGSPLHF

j_gene: TRBJ2-6
v_gene: TRBV3-1/TRBV3-2
CDR3aa: CASSQDVWTGGSGANVLTF

j_gene: TRBJ1-1
v_gene: TRBV25-1
CDR3aa: CASSGLGGTEAFF

j_gene: TRBJ1-5
v_gene: TRBV19
CDR3aa: CASSITGSRGNQPQHF

j_gene: TRBJ2-1
v_gene: TRBV9
CDR3aa: CASSVSGYNEQFF

j_gene: TRBJ2-2
v_gene: TRBV5-1
CDR3aa: CASSLGDRDTGELFF

j_gene: TRBJ1-1
v_gene: TRBV11-2
CDR3aa: CASTTQGEGTEAFF

j_gene: TRBJ1-4
v_gene: TRBV15
CDR3aa: CATSLDFNEKLFF

j_gene: TRBJ1-2
v_gene: TRBV19
CDR3aa: CASSLDRGLGYTF

j_gene: TRBJ2-5
v_gene: TRBV5-1
CDR3aa: CASSLAMATQETQYF

j_gene: TRBJ1-5
v_gene: TRBV6-5
CDR3aa: CASTWHETQPQHF

j_gene: TRBJ2-5
v_gene: TRBV6-5
CDR3aa: CASSSGTGEETQYF

j_gene: TRBJ2-5
v_gene: TRBV7-9
CDR3aa: CASRRDTETQYF